Listed below are T cell receptor beta chains from one sample, sequenced in a study of technical replicates of blood from four donors. Clones were sequenced by immunoSEQ multiplex PCR, and TCRdb holds only the in-frame ones, with some missing. This sample yields roughly 50,000 clones, of which about 95% are seen a single time; about 3% belongs to the top ten. The sample taken for sequencing was PBMCs. All receptors come from a human donor in good health. Some clones in this sample may be carry-over from other donors' samples. Each CDR3 is given with its conserved first and last residue. Each record gives: V gene, D gene, clone size, J gene, CDR3 DNA, CDR3 protein. D genes are given only for firm matches. For some rows the clone size is stated as once, few or many, or as a class when expanded; others skip it.

V: TRBV18
D: -
size: -
J: TRBJ2-7
DNA: TGTGCCAGCTCACCACGAGCTGGGGTCAGGGTTTTCGAGCAGTACTTC
CDR3: CASSPRAGVRVFEQYF

V: TRBV12-2
D: -
size: -
J: TRBJ2-3
DNA: TGTGCAAGTCGCTTAGCGTCGGGGGACGGTGATACGCAGTATTTT
CDR3: CASRLASGDGDTQYF

V: TRBV11-2
D: TRBD1
size: -
J: TRBJ2-1
DNA: TGTGCCAGCAGCAGACAGGGAAGGGTTTACAATGAGCAGTTCTTC
CDR3: CASSRQGRVYNEQFF

V: TRBV11-2
D: -
size: -
J: TRBJ2-7
DNA: TGTGCCAGCAGCTTAGATCATGCAGGGGCTCACGAGCAGTACTTC
CDR3: CASSLDHAGAHEQYF

V: TRBV9
D: -
size: -
J: TRBJ2-7
DNA: TGTGCCAGCAGCCCCGGCGGCCGCGCGCACGAGCAGTACTTC
CDR3: CASSPGGRAHEQYF

V: TRBV10-3
D: TRBD2
size: once
J: TRBJ2-2
DNA: TGTGCCATCACCAGGACTAGCGGCCACGGGGAGCTGTTTTTT
CDR3: CAITRTSGHGELFF

V: TRBV19
D: -
size: -
J: TRBJ1-2
DNA: TGTGCCAGTAGCTCTCAGGGGAACTATGGCTACACCTTC
CDR3: CASSSQGNYGYTF

V: TRBV27
D: TRBD2
size: -
J: TRBJ2-3
DNA: TGTGCCAGCAGTTCTAGCGGGAGGAGCACAGATACGCAGTATTTT
CDR3: CASSSSGRSTDTQYF

V: TRBV10-3
D: TRBD1
size: -
J: TRBJ2-7
DNA: TGTGCCATCAGGACAGGGGCGAACCCCTACGAGCAGTACTTC
CDR3: CAIRTGANPYEQYF

V: TRBV7-2
D: TRBD2
size: once
J: TRBJ2-2
DNA: TGTGCCAGCAGCTCCTTTGAGCGGGGGGTCACCGGGGAGCTGTTTTTT
CDR3: CASSSFERGVTGELFF

V: TRBV30
D: TRBD2
size: -
J: TRBJ2-3
DNA: TGTGCCTGGAGCGAGGGGGGACTAGCGAGCACAGATACGCAGTATTTT
CDR3: CAWSEGGLASTDTQYF

V: TRBV5-6
D: TRBD1
size: -
J: TRBJ1-1
DNA: TGTGCCAGCAGCATGGGATGGACAGGGTTGAACACTGAAGCTTTCTTT
CDR3: CASSMGWTGLNTEAFF

V: TRBV5-6
D: -
size: -
J: TRBJ1-2
DNA: TGTGCCAGCAGCGTGGACAGAAATTATGGCTACACCTTC
CDR3: CASSVDRNYGYTF

V: TRBV7-9
D: TRBD2
size: once
J: TRBJ2-3
DNA: TGTGCCAGCAGCTTAGGACGGGGGGGCCGGGTAGATACGCAGTATTTT
CDR3: CASSLGRGGRVDTQYF

V: TRBV9
D: -
size: -
J: TRBJ2-5
DNA: TGTGCCAGCAGCGTAGCCGGGAGTAAGGAGACCCAGTACTTC
CDR3: CASSVAGSKETQYF

V: TRBV12-5
D: TRBD1
size: -
J: TRBJ2-1
DNA: TGTGCTAGTGGTTTGGACCCTAGGGGGCGGCCACCCTACAATGAGCAGTTCTTC
CDR3: CASGLDPRGRPPYNEQFF

V: TRBV7-6
D: TRBD1
size: -
J: TRBJ2-7
DNA: TGTGCCAGCAGCCCCAGGGACAGGCTCCCCTACGAGCAGTACTTC
CDR3: CASSPRDRLPYEQYF

V: TRBV6-1
D: -
size: -
J: TRBJ2-7
DNA: TGTGCCAGCAGGGAAGAAGCGGGCTCCGGCTACGAGCAGTACTTC
CDR3: CASREEAGSGYEQYF

V: TRBV4-1
D: TRBD2
size: -
J: TRBJ2-1
DNA: TGCGCCAGCAGCCAAGGCAGTAGCGGGGGCCTATCATCGGGTGAGCAGTTCTTC
CDR3: CASSQGSSGGLSSGEQFF

V: TRBV30
D: -
size: -
J: TRBJ2-1
DNA: TGTGCCTGGAGTGTAGGCTCTGTCTTGGGCCTCTTC
CDR3: CAWSVGSVLGLF

V: TRBV7-2
D: -
size: -
J: TRBJ2-7
DNA: TGTGCCAGCAGCTCCAGGACCCGACAGAATGACGAGCAGTACTTC
CDR3: CASSSRTRQNDEQYF

V: TRBV5-4
D: TRBD1
size: -
J: TRBJ1-2
DNA: TGTGCCAGCAGACCAGCAGGGGGCAAGGGAGGCTACACCTTC
CDR3: CASRPAGGKGGYTF

V: TRBV4-2
D: TRBD2
size: -
J: TRBJ2-3
DNA: TGTGCCAGCAGCCAAGGCGCTAGCGGGGACCGCACAGATACGCAGTATTTT
CDR3: CASSQGASGDRTDTQYF

V: TRBV18
D: TRBD1
size: -
J: TRBJ2-1
DNA: TGTGCCAGCTCACCGTTGGACAGGGGCGGGGAGCAGTTCTTC
CDR3: CASSPLDRGGEQFF

V: TRBV13
D: -
size: -
J: TRBJ2-4
DNA: TGTGCCAGCAGCTTACTGCAGAAAAACATTCAGTACTTC
CDR3: CASSLLQKNIQYF

V: TRBV11-2
D: -
size: -
J: TRBJ1-2
DNA: TGTGCCAGCAGCCGACAGGCATCAAGCTATGGCTACACCTTC
CDR3: CASSRQASSYGYTF

V: TRBV7-7
D: -
size: -
J: TRBJ2-7
DNA: TGTGCCACTCAAATCCGGGACTCTGGTGAGCAGTACTTC
CDR3: CATQIRDSGEQYF

V: TRBV11-2
D: -
size: -
J: TRBJ2-7
DNA: TGTGCCAGCGGACCGGGACTGAAATACGAGCAGTACTTC
CDR3: CASGPGLKYEQYF